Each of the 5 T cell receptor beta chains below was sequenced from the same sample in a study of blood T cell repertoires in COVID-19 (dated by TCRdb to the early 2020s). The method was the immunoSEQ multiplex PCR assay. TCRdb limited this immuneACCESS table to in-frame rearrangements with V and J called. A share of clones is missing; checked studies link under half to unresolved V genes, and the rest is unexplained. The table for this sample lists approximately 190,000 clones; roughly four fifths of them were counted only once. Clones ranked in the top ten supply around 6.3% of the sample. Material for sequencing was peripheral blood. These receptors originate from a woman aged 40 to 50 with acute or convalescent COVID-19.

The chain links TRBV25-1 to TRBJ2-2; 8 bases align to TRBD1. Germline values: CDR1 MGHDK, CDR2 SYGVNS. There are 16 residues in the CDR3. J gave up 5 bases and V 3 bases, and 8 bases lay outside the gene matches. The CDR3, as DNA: TGTGCCAGCAGTGATGGACAGGGCTTTAGGACCGGGGAGCTGTTTTTT. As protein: CASSDGQGFRTGELFF.

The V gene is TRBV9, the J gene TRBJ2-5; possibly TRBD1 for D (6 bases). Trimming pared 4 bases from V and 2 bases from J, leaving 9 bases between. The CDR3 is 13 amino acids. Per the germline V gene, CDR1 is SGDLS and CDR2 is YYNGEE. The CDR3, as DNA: TGTGCCAGCAGCCGGACAGTTCAAGAGACCCAGTACTTC. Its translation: CASSRTVQETQYF.

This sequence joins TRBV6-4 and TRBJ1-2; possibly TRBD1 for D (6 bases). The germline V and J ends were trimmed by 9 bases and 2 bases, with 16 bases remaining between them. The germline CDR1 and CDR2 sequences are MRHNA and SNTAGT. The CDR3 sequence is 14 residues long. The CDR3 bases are TGTGCCAGTACGGATAGGGGGATAAACTATGGCTACACCTTC. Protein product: CASTDRGINYGYTF.

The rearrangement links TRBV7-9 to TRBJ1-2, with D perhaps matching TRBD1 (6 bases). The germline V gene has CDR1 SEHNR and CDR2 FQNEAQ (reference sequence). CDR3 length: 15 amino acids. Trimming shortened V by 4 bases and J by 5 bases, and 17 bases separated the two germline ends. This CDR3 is CASSSRDRPDYGYTF. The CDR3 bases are TGTGCCAGCAGCTCGCGTGACAGGCCCGATTATGGCTACACCTTC.

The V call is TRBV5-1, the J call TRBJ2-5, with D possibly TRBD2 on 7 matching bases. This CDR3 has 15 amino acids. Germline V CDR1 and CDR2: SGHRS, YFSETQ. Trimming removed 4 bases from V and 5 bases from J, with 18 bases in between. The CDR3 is CASSPWGGAGETQYF. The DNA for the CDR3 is TGCGCCAGCAGCCCCTGGGGGGGCGCTGGGGAGACCCAGTACTTC.